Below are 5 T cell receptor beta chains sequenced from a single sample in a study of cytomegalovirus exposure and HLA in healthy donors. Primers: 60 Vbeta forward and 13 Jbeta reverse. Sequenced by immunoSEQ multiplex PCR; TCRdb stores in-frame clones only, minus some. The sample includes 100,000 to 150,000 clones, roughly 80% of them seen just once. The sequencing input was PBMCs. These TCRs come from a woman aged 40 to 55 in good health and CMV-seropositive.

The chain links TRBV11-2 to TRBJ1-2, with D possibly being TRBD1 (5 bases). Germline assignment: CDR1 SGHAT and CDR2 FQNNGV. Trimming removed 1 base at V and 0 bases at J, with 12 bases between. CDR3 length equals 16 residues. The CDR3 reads CASSLGGAGPNYGYTF. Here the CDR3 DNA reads TGTGCCAGCAGCTTAGGCGGGGCAGGCCCTAACTATGGCTACACCTTC.

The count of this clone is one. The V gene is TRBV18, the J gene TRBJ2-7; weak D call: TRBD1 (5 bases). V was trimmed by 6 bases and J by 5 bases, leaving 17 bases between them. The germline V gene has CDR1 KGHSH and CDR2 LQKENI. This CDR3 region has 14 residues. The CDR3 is CASSPVGGRDEQYF. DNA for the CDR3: TGTGCCAGCTCCCCGGTGGGTGGCAGGGACGAGCAGTACTTC. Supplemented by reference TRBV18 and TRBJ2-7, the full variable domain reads NAGVMQNPRHLVRRRGQEARLRCSPMKGHSHVYWYRQLPEEGLKFMVYLQKENIIDESGMPKERFSAEFPKEGPSILRIQQVVRGDSAAYFCASSPVGGRDEQYFGPGTRLTVT.

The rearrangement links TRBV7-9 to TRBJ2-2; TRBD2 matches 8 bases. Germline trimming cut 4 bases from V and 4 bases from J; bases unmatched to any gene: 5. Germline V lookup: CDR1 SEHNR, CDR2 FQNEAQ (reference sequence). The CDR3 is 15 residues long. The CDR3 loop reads CASSSYAGGTGELFF. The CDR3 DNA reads TGTGCCAGCAGCTCATATGCGGGGGGCACCGGGGAGCTGTTTTTT.

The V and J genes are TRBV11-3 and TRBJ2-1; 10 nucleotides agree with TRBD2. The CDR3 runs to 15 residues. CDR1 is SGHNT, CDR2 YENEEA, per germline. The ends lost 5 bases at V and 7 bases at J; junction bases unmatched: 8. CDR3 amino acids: CASSLNGLAVNEQFF. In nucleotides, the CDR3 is TGTGCCAGCAGCCTGAACGGACTAGCGGTGAATGAGCAGTTCTTC.

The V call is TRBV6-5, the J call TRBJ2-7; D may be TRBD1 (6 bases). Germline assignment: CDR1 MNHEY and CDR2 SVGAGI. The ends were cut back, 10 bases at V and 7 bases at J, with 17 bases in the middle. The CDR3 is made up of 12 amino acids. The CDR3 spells CATHSGVREQYF. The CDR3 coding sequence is TGTGCCACGCACTCAGGGGTTCGGGAGCAGTACTTC.